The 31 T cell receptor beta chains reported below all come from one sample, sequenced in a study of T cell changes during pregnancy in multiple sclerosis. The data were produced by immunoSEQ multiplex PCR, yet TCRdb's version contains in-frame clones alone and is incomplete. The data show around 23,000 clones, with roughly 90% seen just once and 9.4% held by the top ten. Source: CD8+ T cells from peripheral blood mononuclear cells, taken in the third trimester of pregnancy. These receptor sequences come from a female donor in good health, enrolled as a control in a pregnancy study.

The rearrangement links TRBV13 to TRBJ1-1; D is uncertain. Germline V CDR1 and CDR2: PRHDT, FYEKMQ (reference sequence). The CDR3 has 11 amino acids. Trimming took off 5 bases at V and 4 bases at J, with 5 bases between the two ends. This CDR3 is CASSLSTEAFF. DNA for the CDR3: TGTGCCAGCAGCCTGAGCACTGAAGCTTTCTTT.

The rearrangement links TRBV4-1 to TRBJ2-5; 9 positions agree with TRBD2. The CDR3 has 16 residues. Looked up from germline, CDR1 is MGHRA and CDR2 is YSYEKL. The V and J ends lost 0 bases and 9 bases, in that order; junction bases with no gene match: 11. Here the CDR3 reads CASSQDSGLAVEAQYF. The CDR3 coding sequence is TGCGCCAGCAGCCAAGACTCGGGACTAGCAGTTGAGGCCCAGTACTTC.

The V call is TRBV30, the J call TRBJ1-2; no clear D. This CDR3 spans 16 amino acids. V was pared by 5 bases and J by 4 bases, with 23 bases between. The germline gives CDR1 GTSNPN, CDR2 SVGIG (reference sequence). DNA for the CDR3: TGTGCCTGGTCCCCCGGGGAGCATTCCCTCTTCTATGGCTACACCTTC. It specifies CAWSPGEHSLFYGYTF.

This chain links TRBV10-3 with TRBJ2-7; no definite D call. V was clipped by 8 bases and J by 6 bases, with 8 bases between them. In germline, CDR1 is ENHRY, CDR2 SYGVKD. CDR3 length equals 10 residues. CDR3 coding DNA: TGTGCCATCGGCGCGGTCGAGCAGTACTTC. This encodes CAIGAVEQYF.

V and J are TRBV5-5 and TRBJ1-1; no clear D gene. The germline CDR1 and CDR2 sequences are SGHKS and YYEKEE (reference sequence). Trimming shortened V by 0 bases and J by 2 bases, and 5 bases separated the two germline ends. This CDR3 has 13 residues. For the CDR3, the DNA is TGTGCCAGCAGCTTGGGCACAAACACTGAAGCTTTCTTT. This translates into CASSLGTNTEAFF.

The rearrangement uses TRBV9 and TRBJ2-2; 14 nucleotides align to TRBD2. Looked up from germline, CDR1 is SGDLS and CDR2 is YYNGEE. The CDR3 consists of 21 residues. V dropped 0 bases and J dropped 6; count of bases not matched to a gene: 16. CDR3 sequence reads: CASSVAAGTSGREKSSGELFF. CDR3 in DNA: TGTGCCAGCAGCGTAGCAGCCGGGACTAGCGGGAGAGAAAAGAGTTCCGGGGAGCTGTTTTTT.

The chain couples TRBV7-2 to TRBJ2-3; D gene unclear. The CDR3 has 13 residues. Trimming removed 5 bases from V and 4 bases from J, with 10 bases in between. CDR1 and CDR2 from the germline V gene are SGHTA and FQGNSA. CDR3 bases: TGTGCCAGCAGCGACGCGGCTGCAGATACGCAGTATTTT. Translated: CASSDAAADTQYF.

CDR3 DNA: TGTGCCAGCAGTTTGGCAGATTTCTACGAGCAGTACTTC. Translating gives CASSLADFYEQYF. The V and J genes are TRBV28 and TRBJ2-7; unclear D gene. This CDR3 is 13 amino acids long. Germline CDR1 is MDHEN and CDR2 is SYDVKM. The V gene lost 3 bases and the J gene lost 3 bases, with 9 bases spanning the gap.

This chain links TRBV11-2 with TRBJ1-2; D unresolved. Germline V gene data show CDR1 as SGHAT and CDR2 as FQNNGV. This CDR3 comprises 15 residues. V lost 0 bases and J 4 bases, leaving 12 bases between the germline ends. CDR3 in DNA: TGTGCCAGCAGCTTAGAGCCCGGAGGTCCCTATGGCTACACCTTC. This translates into CASSLEPGGPYGYTF.

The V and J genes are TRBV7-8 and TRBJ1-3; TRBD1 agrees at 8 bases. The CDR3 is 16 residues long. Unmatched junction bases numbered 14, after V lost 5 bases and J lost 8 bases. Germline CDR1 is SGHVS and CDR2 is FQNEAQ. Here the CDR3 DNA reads TGTGCCAGCAGCCCGAACCTGGACAGGGTGGGAGACACCATATATTTT. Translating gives CASSPNLDRVGDTIYF.

CDR3 DNA sequence: TGCAGCGTACTCGGGGGGGAGCTGGGCAATGAGCAGTTCTTC. This gives the protein CSVLGGELGNEQFF. This chain joins TRBV29-1 and TRBJ2-1; TRBD2 aligns across 8 bases. This CDR3 contains 14 residues. The trim removed 6 bases at V and 6 bases at J, leaving 10 bases unmatched. CDR1 and CDR2 (germline): SQVTM, ANQGSEA.

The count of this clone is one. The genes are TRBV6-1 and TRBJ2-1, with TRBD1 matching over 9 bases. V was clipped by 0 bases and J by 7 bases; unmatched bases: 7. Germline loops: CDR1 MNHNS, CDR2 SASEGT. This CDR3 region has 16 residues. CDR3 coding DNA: TGTGCCAGCAGTGAAGCCGGTGGGACAGGGCCTAATGAGCAGTTCTTC. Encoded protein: CASSEAGGTGPNEQFF.

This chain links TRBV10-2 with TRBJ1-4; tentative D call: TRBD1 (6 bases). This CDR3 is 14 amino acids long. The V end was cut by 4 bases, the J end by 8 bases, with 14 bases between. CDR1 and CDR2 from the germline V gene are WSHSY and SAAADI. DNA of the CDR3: TGCGCCAGCAGTGTGGGGGACATCGGGGAAAAACTGTTTTTT. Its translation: CASSVGDIGEKLFF.

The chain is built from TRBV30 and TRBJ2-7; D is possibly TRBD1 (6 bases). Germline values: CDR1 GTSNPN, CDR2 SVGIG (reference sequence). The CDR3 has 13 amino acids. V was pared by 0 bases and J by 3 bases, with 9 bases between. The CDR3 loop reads CAWSVGGIYEQYF. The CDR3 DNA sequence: TGTGCCTGGAGTGTAGGGGGTATCTACGAGCAGTACTTC.

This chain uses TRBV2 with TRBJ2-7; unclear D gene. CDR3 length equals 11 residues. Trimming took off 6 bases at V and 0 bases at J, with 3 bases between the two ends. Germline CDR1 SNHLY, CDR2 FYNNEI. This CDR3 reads CASRASYEQYF. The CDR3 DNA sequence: TGTGCCAGCAGAGCCTCCTACGAGCAGTACTTC.

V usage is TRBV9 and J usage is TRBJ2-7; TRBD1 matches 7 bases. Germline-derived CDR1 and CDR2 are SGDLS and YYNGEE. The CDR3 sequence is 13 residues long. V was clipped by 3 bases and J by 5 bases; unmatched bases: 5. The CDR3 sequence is CASSEGTAHEQYF. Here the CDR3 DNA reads TGTGCCAGCAGCGAAGGGACAGCTCACGAGCAGTACTTC.

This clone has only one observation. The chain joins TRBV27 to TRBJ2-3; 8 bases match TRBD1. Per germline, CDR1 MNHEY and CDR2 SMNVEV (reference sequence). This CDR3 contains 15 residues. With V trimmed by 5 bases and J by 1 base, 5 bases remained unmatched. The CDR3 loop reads CASSETTGGTDTQYF. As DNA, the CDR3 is TGTGCCAGCAGTGAGACGACAGGGGGCACAGATACGCAGTATTTT.

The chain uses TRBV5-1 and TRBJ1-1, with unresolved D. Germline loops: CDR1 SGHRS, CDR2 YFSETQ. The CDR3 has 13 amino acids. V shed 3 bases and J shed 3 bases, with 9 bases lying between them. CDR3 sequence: CASSYRIDTEAFF. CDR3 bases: TGCGCCAGCAGCTACAGAATTGACACTGAAGCTTTCTTT.

The CDR3: CASSLGSGTDTQYF. CDR3 DNA: TGTGCCAGCAGCTTGGGGAGCGGCACAGATACGCAGTATTTT. The chain carries TRBV5-5 and TRBJ2-3; no clear D. CDR3 length: 14 residues. Trimming took 0 bases from V and 1 from J, leaving 6 bases between them. In germline, CDR1 is SGHKS, CDR2 YYEKEE (reference sequence).

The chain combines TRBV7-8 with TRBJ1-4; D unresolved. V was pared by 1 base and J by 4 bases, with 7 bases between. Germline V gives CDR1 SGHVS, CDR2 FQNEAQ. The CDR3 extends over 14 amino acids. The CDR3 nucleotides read TGTGCCAGCAGCTTAGGAGGGATTAATGAAAAACTGTTTTTT. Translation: CASSLGGINEKLFF.

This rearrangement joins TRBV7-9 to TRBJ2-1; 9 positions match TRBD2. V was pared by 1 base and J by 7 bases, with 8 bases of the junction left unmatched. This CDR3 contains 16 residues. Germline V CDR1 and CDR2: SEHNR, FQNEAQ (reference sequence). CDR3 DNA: TGTGCCAGCAGCTTAGATGCGGGACTAGCCAAGAATGAGCAGTTCTTC. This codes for CASSLDAGLAKNEQFF.

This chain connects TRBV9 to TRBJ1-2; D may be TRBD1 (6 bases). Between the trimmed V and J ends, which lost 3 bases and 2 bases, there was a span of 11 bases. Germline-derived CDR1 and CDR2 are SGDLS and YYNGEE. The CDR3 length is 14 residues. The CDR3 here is CASSANRENYGYTF. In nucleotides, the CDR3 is TGTGCCAGCAGCGCCAACAGGGAAAACTATGGCTACACCTTC. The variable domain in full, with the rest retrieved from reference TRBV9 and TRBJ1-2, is DSGVTQTPKHLITATGQRVTLRCSPRSGDLSVYWYQQSLDQGLQFLIQYYNGEERAKGNILERFSAQQFPDLHSELNLSSLELGDSALYFCASSANRENYGYTFGSGTRLTVV.

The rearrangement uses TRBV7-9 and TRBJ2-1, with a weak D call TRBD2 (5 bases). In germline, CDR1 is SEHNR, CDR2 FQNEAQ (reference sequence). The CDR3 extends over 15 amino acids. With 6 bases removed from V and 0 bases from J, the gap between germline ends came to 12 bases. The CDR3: CASRHSESSYNEQFF. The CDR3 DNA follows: TGTGCCAGCAGACATAGCGAGAGCTCCTACAATGAGCAGTTCTTC.

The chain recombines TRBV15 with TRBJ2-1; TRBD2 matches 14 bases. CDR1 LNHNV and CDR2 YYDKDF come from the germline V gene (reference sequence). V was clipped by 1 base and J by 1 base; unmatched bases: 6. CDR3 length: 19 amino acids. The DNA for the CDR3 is TGTGCCACCAGCAGAGTTCGAGGACTAGCGGGAGGTTCCTACAATGAGCAGTTCTTC. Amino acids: CATSRVRGLAGGSYNEQFF.

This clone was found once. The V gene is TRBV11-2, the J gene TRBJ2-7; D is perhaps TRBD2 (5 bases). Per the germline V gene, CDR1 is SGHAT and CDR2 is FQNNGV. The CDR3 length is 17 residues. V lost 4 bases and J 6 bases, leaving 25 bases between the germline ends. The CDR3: CASSSLWGLGSYGEQYF. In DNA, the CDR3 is TGTGCCAGCAGCTCCTTGTGGGGTTTAGGGAGCTACGGCGAGCAGTACTTC.

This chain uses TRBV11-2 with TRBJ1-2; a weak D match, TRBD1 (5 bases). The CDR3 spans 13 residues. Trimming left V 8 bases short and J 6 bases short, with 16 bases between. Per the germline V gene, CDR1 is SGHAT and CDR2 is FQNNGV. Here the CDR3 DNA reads TGTGCCAGCTTTTCCCCCTCGACAGATGGCTACACCTTC. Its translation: CASFSPSTDGYTF.

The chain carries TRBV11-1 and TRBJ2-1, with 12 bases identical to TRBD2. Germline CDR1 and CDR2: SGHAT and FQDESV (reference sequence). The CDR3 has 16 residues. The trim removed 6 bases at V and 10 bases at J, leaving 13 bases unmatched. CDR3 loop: CASSRRLAGGPGEQFF. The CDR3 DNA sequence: TGTGCCAGCAGTCGTCGTCTAGCGGGAGGGCCCGGGGAGCAGTTCTTC.

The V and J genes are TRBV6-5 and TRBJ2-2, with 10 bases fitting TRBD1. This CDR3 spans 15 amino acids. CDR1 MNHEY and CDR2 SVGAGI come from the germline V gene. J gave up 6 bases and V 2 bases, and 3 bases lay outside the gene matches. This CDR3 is CASSYQTGGAGELFF. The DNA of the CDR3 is TGTGCCAGCAGTTACCAGACAGGGGGCGCCGGGGAGCTGTTTTTT.

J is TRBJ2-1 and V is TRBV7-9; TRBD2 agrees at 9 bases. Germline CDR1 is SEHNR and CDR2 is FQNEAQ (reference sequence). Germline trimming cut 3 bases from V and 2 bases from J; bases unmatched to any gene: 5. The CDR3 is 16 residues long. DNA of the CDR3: TGTGCCAGCAGCTTCTCACTAGCGGGTCCCTACAATGAGCAGTTCTTC. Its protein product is CASSFSLAGPYNEQFF.

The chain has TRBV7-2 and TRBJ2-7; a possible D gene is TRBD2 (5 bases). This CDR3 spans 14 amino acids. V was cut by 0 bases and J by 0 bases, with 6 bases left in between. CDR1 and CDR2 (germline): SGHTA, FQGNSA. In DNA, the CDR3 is TGTGCCAGCAGCTTAGCGGGGAGCTCCTACGAGCAGTACTTC. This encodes CASSLAGSSYEQYF.

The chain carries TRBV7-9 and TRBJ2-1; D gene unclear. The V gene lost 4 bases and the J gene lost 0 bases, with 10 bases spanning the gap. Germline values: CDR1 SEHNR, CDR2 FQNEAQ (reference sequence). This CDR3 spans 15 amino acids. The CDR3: CASSSDTSSYNEQFF. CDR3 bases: TGTGCCAGCAGCTCTGACACCTCCTCCTACAATGAGCAGTTCTTC.